The sequence of this T cell receptor (beta chain) was determined in a study of molecular identifiers for immune sequencing clone quantification. MiXCR, run by TCRdb on the PCR reads, gives a single entry per CDR3 protein. The repertoire has around 470,000 distinct CDR3 sequences, roughly a fifth of them found once; the top ten carry about 0.84%. This CDR3 has 17 amino acids. Trimming pared 2 bases from V and 0 bases from J, leaving 16 bases between. Germline V gene data show CDR1 as MNHEY and CDR2 as SVGAGI. This clonotype was observed a few times. This TCR was recovered from a human donor in good health. Some libraries in this study had Jurkat cell RNA spiked in. The source material was naive CD8+ T cells from blood, with Jurkat cell RNA spiked in. The sample's subset: FACS-sorted CD8+CD4-CCR7+CD45RA+ naive T cells. J is TRBJ1-1 and V is TRBV6-5; possible D gene TRBD1, 5 bases. The CDR3 coding sequence is TGTGCCAGCAGTTACGCCCCAGGGAGAGTCATGAACACTGAAGCTTTCTTT. This sequence encodes CASSYAPGRVMNTEAFF.